Each of the 23 T cell receptor beta chains below was sequenced from the same sample in a study of CD4+ T cells in melanoma. The repertoire was sequenced with immunoSEQ multiplex PCR; TCRdb's copy has only in-frame clones and lacks some. Of tens of thousands of clones in the sample, over 75% were seen once. Material for sequencing was cells from a culture (not recorded whether cultured in vitro). The receptors stem from a human donor with melanoma.

J is TRBJ1-2 and V is TRBV2; D is uncertain. The germline V gene encodes CDR1 SNHLY and CDR2 FYNNEI. Trimming took 4 bases from V and 4 from J, leaving 10 bases between them. This CDR3 is 13 amino acids long. CDR3 sequence reads: CASSGYGFYGYTF. For the CDR3, the DNA is TGTGCCAGCAGTGGATACGGGTTCTATGGCTACACCTTC. The variable domain in full, completed from reference TRBV2 and TRBJ1-2, reads EPEVTQTPSHQVTQMGQEVILRCVPISNHLYFYWYRQILGQKVEFLVSFYNNEISEKSEIFDDQFSVERPDGSNFTLKIRSTKLEDSAMYFCASSGYGFYGYTFGSGTRLTVV.

The chain combines TRBV25-1 with TRBJ2-5, with D perhaps TRBD2 (5 bases). The J call may be mistaken, given a closer DNA end match to TRBJ2-7. The CDR3 totals 15 residues. CDR1 and CDR2 (germline): MGHDK, SYGVNS. This CDR3 is CASLGWLNGIYEQYF. The CDR3 nucleotides read TGTGCCAGCCTCGGGTGGCTAAACGGGATCTACGAGCAGTACTTC.

This chain uses TRBV5-1 with TRBJ2-3; 12 positions agree with TRBD2. The ends lost 3 bases at V and 0 bases at J; junction bases unmatched: 2. Per the germline V gene, CDR1 is SGHRS and CDR2 is YFSETQ. The CDR3 spans 16 residues. The CDR3 loop reads CASSYGLAGSTDTQYF. The CDR3 nucleotides read TGCGCCAGCAGCTACGGACTAGCGGGGAGCACAGATACGCAGTATTTT.

The chain links TRBV5-6 to TRBJ2-5; 10 positions agree with TRBD1. This CDR3 comprises 15 residues. Germline values: CDR1 SGHDT, CDR2 YYEEEE. Losses at the gene ends were 3 bases for V and 5 bases for J; bases not matched to a gene: 7. The DNA for the CDR3 is TGTGCCAGCAGCTGGGGGACAGGGGAAGGGGAGACCCAGTACTTC. This translates into CASSWGTGEGETQYF.

The chain has TRBV11-2 and TRBJ2-2, with D hard to call. The CDR3 is 13 amino acids. The germline V and J ends were trimmed by 4 bases and 3 bases, with 6 bases remaining between them. Looked up from germline, CDR1 is SGHAT and CDR2 is FQNNGV. The CDR3 coding sequence is TGTGCCAGCAGCTCCTTCGACACCGGGGAGCTGTTTTTT. It codes for CASSSFDTGELFF.

The chain is built from TRBV28 and TRBJ1-5, with D tentatively TRBD1 (6 bases). Germline V CDR1 and CDR2: MDHEN, SYDVKM. This CDR3 is built from 15 residues. V was clipped by 7 bases and J by 4 bases, with 17 bases between them. The CDR3 sequence: CASTTTGQGNQPQHF. Here the CDR3 DNA reads TGTGCCAGCACCACTACAGGGCAAGGGAATCAGCCCCAGCATTTT.

In its sample, this clone was seen a few times. The CDR3 spells CASSPGPRGSEKLFF. The CDR3 nucleotides are TGTGCCAGCAGTCCAGGGCCTCGGGGTTCGGAAAAACTGTTTTTT. The chain couples TRBV2 to TRBJ1-4; D perhaps matches TRBD1 (5 bases). V lost 5 bases and J 8 bases, leaving 18 bases between the germline ends. Germline CDR1 is SNHLY and CDR2 is FYNNEI. This CDR3 is built from 15 residues.

The chain joins TRBV6-5 to TRBJ1-6, with 8 bases lining up with TRBD1. V lost 5 bases to trimming and J lost 4 bases; unmatched junction nucleotides: 4. This CDR3 has 15 residues. Germline assignment: CDR1 MNHEY and CDR2 SVGAGI. DNA of the CDR3: TGTGCCAGCAGTACGACAGGGGATTATAATTCACCCCTCCACTTT. This translates into CASSTTGDYNSPLHF.

The chain couples TRBV6-1 to TRBJ2-5; D unclear. Germline values: CDR1 MNHNS, CDR2 SASEGT. The CDR3 runs to 13 residues. V lost 6 bases and J lost 4, with 12 bases in between. The CDR3 DNA reads as TGTGCCAGCAGACTTACCGCAGCAGAGACCCAGTACTTC. Translation gives CASRLTAAETQYF.

V gene TRBV7-2 combines with J gene TRBJ2-2; weak D call: TRBD1 (6 bases). V gave up 0 bases and J gave up 6 bases, with 17 bases separating them. This CDR3 is built from 17 residues. The germline V gene has CDR1 SGHTA and CDR2 FQGNSA. CDR3 nucleotide sequence: TGTGCCAGCAGCTTAGCGAACAGGGTTATCGTTGCCGGGGAGCTGTTTTTT. This encodes CASSLANRVIVAGELFF.

This chain connects TRBV2 to TRBJ2-5; D unclear. The CDR3 extends over 14 amino acids. CDR1 is SNHLY and CDR2 is FYNNEI in the germline V gene. Trimming removed 11 bases at V and 0 bases at J, with 16 bases between. The CDR3 DNA reads as TGTGCCCAGCAGCTGGCACAGAACCAAGAGACCCAGTACTTC. Its protein is CAQQLAQNQETQYF. Looking up the rest from reference TRBV2 and TRBJ2-5 gives the full variable domain: EPEVTQTPSHQVTQMGQEVILRCVPISNHLYFYWYRQILGQKVEFLVSFYNNEISEKSEIFDDQFSVERPDGSNFTLKIRSTKLEDSAMYFCAQQLAQNQETQYFGPGTRLLVL.

The V and J genes are TRBV5-4 and TRBJ2-3, with D hard to call. Trimming removed 4 bases from V and 5 bases from J, with 11 bases in between. The CDR3 spans 13 residues. Germline values: CDR1 SGHNT, CDR2 YYREEE (reference sequence). The CDR3 loop is CASSGVLGDTQYF. CDR3 sequence (DNA): TGTGCCAGCAGCGGCGTCTTGGGAGATACGCAGTATTTT.

The chain couples TRBV5-1 to TRBJ2-7; D is uncertain. Trimming shortened V by 5 bases and J by 5 bases, and 17 bases separated the two germline ends. The CDR3 covers 14 residues. Germline V CDR1 and CDR2: SGHRS, YFSETQ. The CDR3 nucleotides are TGCGCCAGCAGACGTCTAGACGTCCCCCACGAGCAGTACTTC. Amino acid sequence: CASRRLDVPHEQYF.

J is TRBJ1-5 and V is TRBV10-2; the D is unclear. The CDR3 totals 15 residues. The V gene's germline CDR1 is WSHSY and CDR2 SAAADI. Trimming cost V 0 bases and J 4 bases, with 10 bases left between them. CDR3 nucleotides: TGCGCCAGCAGTGAGTCGGAGGGTAGGAATCAGCCCCAGCATTTT. It specifies CASSESEGRNQPQHF.

CDR3 nucleotide sequence: TGTGCCAGCAGTCGGGTCACCTCTGGAAATGGCTACACCTTC. Translation gives CASSRVTSGNGYTF. The chain joins TRBV2 to TRBJ1-2; D gene uncertain. The V and J ends lost 5 bases and 6 bases respectively, with 16 bases between them. This CDR3 has 14 amino acids. Looked up from germline, CDR1 is SNHLY and CDR2 is FYNNEI.

The chain joins TRBV21-1 to TRBJ1-1; the listed D gene, TRBD1, was not tested against the DNA. TRBV21-1 is termed a pseudogene. The CDR3 totals 13 residues. In DNA form, the CDR3 reads TGTGCCCGTAGTCTTCAGGGGAACACTGAAGCTTTCTTT. It is translated as CARSLQGNTEAFF.

The chain links TRBV18 to TRBJ1-6; maybe TRBD1 (5 bases). The CDR3 contains 15 residues. Between the trimmed V and J ends, which lost 4 bases and 6 bases, there was a span of 13 bases. From germline, CDR1 is KGHSH and CDR2 LQKENI. The CDR3 region has the DNA TGTGCCAGCTCACTAGGGGTCAGGGCTAATTCACCCCTCCACTTT. This sequence encodes CASSLGVRANSPLHF.

The chain couples TRBV12-5 to TRBJ1-1; D gene uncertain. V lost 9 bases and J 0 bases, leaving 8 bases between the germline ends. The CDR3 consists of 12 residues. Germline CDR1 and CDR2: LGHNT and FRNRAP. In DNA, the CDR3 is TGTGCTAGCTGCGAGCTGAACACTGAAGCTTTCTTT. Amino acids: CASCELNTEAFF.

This rearrangement joins TRBV6-5 to TRBJ1-5; D is ambiguous. CDR3 size: 13 residues. Trimming took 0 bases from V and 5 from J, leaving 5 bases between them. The germline V gene encodes CDR1 MNHEY and CDR2 SVGAGI. CDR3 sequence (DNA): TGTGCCAGCAGTTACTCGGGCCATCAGCCCCAGCATTTT. Encoded protein: CASSYSGHQPQHF.

V is TRBV5-3 and J is TRBJ2-7; 8 bases fit TRBD1. TRBV5-3 counts as an open reading frame of uncertain function. V shed 10 bases, J shed 3 bases, and the junction held 9 bases outside the gene matches. The CDR3 runs 13 residues. As DNA, the CDR3 is TGTGCCGCAATGACAGGGGTTGGCTACGAGCAGTACTTC. Translation gives CAAMTGVGYEQYF.

This chain joins TRBV7-2 and TRBJ1-2; D not certain. This CDR3 is 14 amino acids long. The V gene lost 1 base and the J gene lost 6 bases, with 12 bases spanning the gap. CDR1 SGHTA and CDR2 FQGNSA come from the germline V gene. The CDR3 region is CASSLGPSGNGYTF. The CDR3 bases are TGTGCCAGCAGCTTAGGTCCCTCTGGAAATGGCTACACCTTC.

J is TRBJ2-2 and V is TRBV30, with 8 bases fitting TRBD1. The trim removed 6 bases at V and 2 bases at J, leaving 8 bases unmatched. The CDR3 sequence is 15 residues long. The V gene's germline CDR1 is GTSNPN and CDR2 SVGIG (reference sequence). CDR3 nucleotides: TGTGCCTGTAACCCGGGACAGGTTAACACCGGGGAGCTGTTTTTT. Protein: CACNPGQVNTGELFF.

V is TRBV10-1 and J is TRBJ1-2, with a possible D match to TRBD1 (5 bases). This CDR3 comprises 13 residues. Germline V gene sequence: CDR1 WNHNN, CDR2 SYGVQD (reference sequence). With 3 bases removed from V and 10 bases from J, the gap between germline ends came to 15 bases. This chain's CDR3 is CASSDAGYKDYTF. The CDR3 DNA is TGCGCCAGCAGTGACGCAGGGTATAAGGACTACACCTTC.